The present T cell receptor beta chain was sequenced within a study of identifying expanded T cells in peripheral blood. Study-wide results and limits: Approximately 1.1 clones differed between technical replicates, versus roughly 16 and 20 over time. Variance in clone template counts between roughly 2-week samples significantly increased with total template count across all healthy donors.

Details on this clone: Its antigen is currently unknown.

Germline V gene sequence: CDR1 DFQATT, CDR2 SNEGSKA (reference sequence). Trimming removed 3 bases at V and 5 bases at J, with 7 bases between. This CDR3 is built from 11 residues. During the collection period, no donor immune events like infections were recorded. Some clones are missing from TCRdb's copy, which holds only in-frame ones; the method was immunoSEQ multiplex PCR. This table holds around 100,000 clones, around 89% found once. The receptor was isolated from a person aged 18-70 years in good health. V is TRBV20-1 and J is TRBJ1-1; D is perhaps TRBD1 (5 bases). The source material was blood. The CDR3, as DNA: TGCAGTGCTAGGGGGGGGACTGAAGCTTTCTTT. Translating gives CSARGGTEAFF.